The rows below give T cell receptor beta chains drawn from one sample of a study of T cell clonotyping in hematopoietic cell transplantation. The repertoire was sequenced with immunoSEQ multiplex PCR; TCRdb's copy has only in-frame clones and lacks some. The sample has around 5,700 clones, roughly nine tenths seen once. Here the sequenced sample was peripheral blood mononuclear cells, taken 100 days after allogeneic stem cell transplant. These receptors were obtained from a female patient aged 50-59 years who had an allogeneic stem cell transplant from an unrelated donor, so T cells may come from the graft donor. Some clones in this sample may be carry-over from other donors' samples. CDR3s include the opening cysteine and the closing phenylalanine or tryptophan. A D gene is named only where the DNA matches it firmly. Clone size is stated in some rows and not others, as once, few, many or a class when expanded.

clone size	V gene	D gene	J gene	CDR3 protein	CDR3 DNA
once	TRBV18	-	TRBJ1-1	CASSPVVSWAFF	TGTGCCAGCTCACCAGTGGTTTCTTGGGCTTTCTTT
-	TRBV4-2	TRBD1	TRBJ2-7	CASSYGQGASYEQYF	TGTGCCAGCAGCTATGGACAGGGGGCCTCCTACGAGCAGTACTTC
-	TRBV4-2	-	TRBJ1-2	CASSQERGHGPHGYTF	TGTGCCAGCAGCCAAGAGAGGGGACATGGACCCCATGGCTACACCTTC
-	TRBV7-8	-	TRBJ1-6	CASSSLGGSYNSPLHF	TGTGCCAGCAGCTCACTAGGGGGCTCCTATAATTCACCCCTCCACTTT
-	TRBV29-1	-	TRBJ2-7	CSVELRGVGEQYF	TGCAGCGTTGAGCTCAGGGGAGTTGGAGAGCAGTACTTC
-	TRBV30	-	TRBJ1-5	CAWSVGPGEQPQHF	TGTGCCTGGAGTGTAGGTCCGGGGGAACAGCCCCAGCATTTT
-	TRBV5-5	-	TRBJ1-3	CASSLFAVSGNTIYF	TGTGCCAGCAGCTTGTTCGCAGTCTCTGGAAACACCATATATTTT
once	TRBV12-5	-	TRBJ1-1	CASGFGNTEAFF	TGTGCTAGTGGTTTCGGGAACACTGAAGCTTTCTTT
-	TRBV5-1	TRBD2	TRBJ2-2	CASSFGRGANTGELFF	TGCGCCAGCAGCTTCGGGAGGGGGGCGAACACCGGGGAGCTGTTTTTT
-	TRBV29-1	TRBD1	TRBJ2-2	CSGGRDRDTGELFF	TGCAGCGGGGGCCGGGACAGAGACACCGGGGAGCTGTTTTTT
-	TRBV5-1	-	TRBJ2-3	CASSLGAGGTDTQYF	TGCGCCAGCAGCTTGGGGGCGGGCGGCACAGATACGCAGTATTTT
-	TRBV7-9	-	TRBJ2-2	CASSDTRANTGELFF	TGTGCCAGCAGCGACACCCGGGCGAACACCGGGGAGCTGTTTTTT
-	TRBV5-1	-	TRBJ1-4	CASSPWGGVREKLFF	TGCGCCAGCAGCCCGTGGGGGGGCGTGCGGGAAAAACTGTTTTTT
-	TRBV4-1	-	TRBJ2-2	CASSLGATAAYTGELFF	TGCGCCAGCAGCCTGGGGGCGACGGCGGCCTACACCGGGGAGCTGTTTTTT
-	TRBV7-3	TRBD1	TRBJ2-3	CASSSSRQGADTQYF	TGTGCCAGCAGCTCGAGTAGACAGGGTGCAGATACGCAGTATTTT
-	TRBV30	TRBD1	TRBJ2-7	CARSGQTYEQYF	TGTGCTCGATCGGGACAGACCTACGAGCAGTACTTC
-	TRBV19	TRBD1	TRBJ2-7	CASSLRRTGYEQYF	TGTGCCAGTAGTTTGCGGAGGACAGGCTACGAGCAGTACTTC
-	TRBV7-3	-	TRBJ2-5	CASSFGKAETQYF	TGTGCCAGCAGCTTTGGCAAGGCCGAGACCCAGTACTTC
-	TRBV30	-	TRBJ1-1	CAWREPQGREAFF	TGTGCCTGGCGCGAGCCTCAGGGGCGGGAAGCTTTCTTT
-	TRBV5-1	-	TRBJ2-3	CASSPSGGDTQYF	TGCGCCAGCAGCCCGTCAGGGGGGGATACGCAGTATTTT
-	TRBV30	-	TRBJ2-5	CAWATPGVETQYF	TGTGCCTGGGCCACCCCAGGGGTAGAGACCCAGTACTTC
-	TRBV7-2	-	TRBJ1-3	CASSSSGQPGNTIYF	TGTGCCAGCAGCTCCTCAGGACAGCCTGGGAACACCATATATTTT
-	TRBV6-4	-	TRBJ1-5	CASSEEGGGNQPQHF	TGTGCCAGCAGTGAGGAGGGGGGGGGAAATCAGCCCCAGCATTTT
few	TRBV6-5	-	TRBJ1-2	CASVSGRGSYGYTF	TGTGCCAGCGTTTCAGGCAGGGGAAGCTATGGCTACACCTTC
-	TRBV6-5	-	TRBJ1-2	CASKEPGPNYGYTF	TGTGCCAGCAAAGAACCGGGACCAAACTACGGCTACACCTTC
-	TRBV6-5	-	TRBJ2-1	CASSYFNEQFF	TGTGCCAGCAGTTACTTCAATGAGCAGTTCTTC
-	TRBV6-6	TRBD1	TRBJ1-2	CASRPRQGSLVGYTF	TGTGCCAGCAGACCTAGACAGGGGTCACTCGTTGGCTACACCTTC
-	TRBV7-8	-	TRBJ1-3	CASSLASGFSGNTIYF	TGTGCCAGCAGCTTAGCCTCCGGGTTCTCTGGAAACACCATATATTTT
-	TRBV10-3	-	TRBJ1-3	CATLGAGRNTIYF	TGTGCCACCCTCGGGGCAGGCAGAAACACCATATATTTT
-	TRBV2	-	TRBJ2-3	CASSDQLEDTQYF	TGTGCCAGCAGTGATCAGTTAGAAGATACGCAGTATTTT
-	TRBV6-5	TRBD2	TRBJ2-7	CASRDYSGVGREQYF	TGTGCCAGCAGAGACTACAGCGGGGTGGGTCGGGAGCAGTACTTC
few	TRBV25-1	-	TRBJ2-7	CASRPNVPPSLKYF	TGTGCCAGCCGGCCGAATGTCCCCCCCTCGTTGAAGTACTTC
once	TRBV2	-	TRBJ2-4	CASSGLNIQYF	TGTGCCAGCAGTGGCCTAAACATTCAGTACTTC
-	TRBV15	TRBD2	TRBJ2-3	CATSRESGGPGDTQYF	TGTGCCACCAGCAGAGAGAGCGGGGGGCCCGGAGATACGCAGTATTTT
medium-sized	TRBV6-6	-	TRBJ1-1	CASSWRADSQAFF	TGTGCCAGCAGTTGGAGGGCCGACAGCCAAGCTTTCTTT
-	TRBV4-2	TRBD2	TRBJ2-2	CASSQGLAGTYTGELFF	TGTGCCAGCAGCCAAGGGCTAGCGGGGACTTACACCGGGGAGCTGTTTTTT
-	TRBV20-1	-	TRBJ2-5	CSAEGQETQYF	TGCAGTGCCGAGGGACAAGAGACCCAGTACTTC
-	TRBV30	-	TRBJ2-2	CAWSLWGTGELFF	TGTGCCTGGAGTCTATGGGGGACCGGGGAGCTGTTTTTT
once	TRBV5-1	TRBD1	TRBJ1-1	CASSSGQAPEAFF	TGCGCCAGCAGCTCTGGACAGGCCCCTGAAGCTTTCTTT
-	TRBV29-1	TRBD1	TRBJ2-3	CSVEQGADTQYF	TGCAGCGTTGAACAGGGGGCAGATACGCAGTATTTT
-	TRBV20-1	-	TRBJ1-2	CSARQLGGYTF	TGCAGTGCTAGGCAGTTAGGTGGCTACACCTTC
few	TRBV9	-	TRBJ1-1	CASSVGNGGAFF	TGTGCCAGCAGCGTAGGCAACGGCGGAGCTTTCTTT
-	TRBV15	TRBD1	TRBJ1-4	CATSRSARTGNEKLFF	TGTGCCACCAGCAGATCTGCAAGGACAGGCAATGAAAAACTGTTTTTT
-	TRBV6-6	-	TRBJ2-7	CASSRGAGTESYEQYF	TGTGCCAGCAGTCGAGGGGCCGGGACCGAATCCTACGAGCAGTACTTC
-	TRBV19	-	TRBJ2-7	CASSIDLLAEPYEQYF	TGTGCCAGTAGTATAGATCTACTAGCAGAACCCTACGAGCAGTACTTC
once	TRBV11-2	TRBD2	TRBJ2-7	CASSLVGLAGGQNEQYF	TGTGCCAGCAGCTTAGTGGGACTAGCGGGAGGCCAGAACGAGCAGTACTTC
-	TRBV2	TRBD2	TRBJ2-5	CASLRLAGGLGTQYF	TGTGCCAGCTTACGACTAGCGGGGGGGTTGGGGACCCAGTACTTC
-	TRBV6-4	TRBD2	TRBJ2-2	CASRGDYDTGELFF	TGTGCCAGCAGAGGGGACTACGACACCGGGGAGCTGTTTTTT
few	TRBV6-4	TRBD1	TRBJ1-2	CASTRDSHQIYGYTF	TGTGCCAGCACTAGGGACAGCCACCAAATCTATGGCTACACCTTC
-	TRBV11-3	-	TRBJ2-1	CASSLGGIASFNEQFF	TGTGCCAGCAGCTTAGGTGGGATAGCAAGTTTCAATGAGCAGTTCTTC
-	TRBV5-1	-	TRBJ1-4	CANSPGPGPNEKLFF	TGCGCCAACTCACCCGGGCCCGGACCTAATGAAAAACTGTTTTTT
-	TRBV30	-	TRBJ1-3	CAWRVTGGNTIYF	TGTGCCTGGAGGGTGACAGGTGGAAACACCATATATTTT
-	TRBV4-1	TRBD1	TRBJ1-1	CASSSPGTGNTEAFF	TGCGCCAGCAGCTCGCCCGGGACAGGTAACACTGAAGCTTTCTTT
-	TRBV25-1	-	TRBJ1-2	CASSEYGQAGYTF	TGTGCCAGCAGTGAATACGGCCAGGCGGGCTACACCTTC